Listed below are T cell receptor beta chains from one sample, sequenced in a study of cytomegalovirus exposure and HLA in healthy donors. The repertoire was sequenced with immunoSEQ multiplex PCR; TCRdb's copy has only in-frame clones and lacks some. The sample contains 150,000 to 200,000 clones, 65% to 80% of which appear only once. The sequenced material came from PBMCs. The receptors were sampled from a female donor in good health and CMV-seronegative. Both conserved end residues are part of each CDR3. A D gene is named only where the DNA matches it firmly. Part of the rows lack a size; the others show once, few, many or a class for expanded clones.

size: few
V: TRBV16
J: TRBJ1-1
D: NA
DNA: TGTGCCAGCAGCCAATCACGGGGGTTCGCTGAAGCTTTCTTT
CDR3: CASSQSRGFAEAFF

size: NA
V: TRBV11-3
J: TRBJ1-1
D: NA
DNA: TGTGCCAGTAGCGCAGGAACTTGGAATGAAGCTTTCTTT
CDR3: CASSAGTWNEAFF

size: NA
V: TRBV19
J: TRBJ2-3
D: NA
DNA: TGTGCCAGTAGTTTATCACAACCAAGCACAGATACGCAGTATTTT
CDR3: CASSLSQPSTDTQYF

size: few
V: TRBV6-4
J: TRBJ2-7
D: TRBD1
DNA: TGTGCCAGCAGTGACATTCCGGGACAGGGGTTCGACGAGCAGTACTTC
CDR3: CASSDIPGQGFDEQYF

size: many
V: TRBV5-1
J: TRBJ2-7
D: TRBD2
DNA: TGCGCCAGCAGCTTGAGGGAGGGCCGGGACGAGCAGTACTTC
CDR3: CASSLREGRDEQYF

size: NA
V: TRBV5-1
J: TRBJ1-2
D: NA
DNA: TGCGCCAGCAGCTCGGGGGACCGAAACTCCTACCAGGGCTACACCTTC
CDR3: CASSSGDRNSYQGYTF

size: NA
V: TRBV5-1
J: TRBJ1-4
D: NA
DNA: TGCGCCAGCAGCTTGGCTCCTCCGAGCGAAAAACTGTTTTTT
CDR3: CASSLAPPSEKLFF

size: few
V: TRBV9
J: TRBJ2-1
D: NA
DNA: TGTGCCAGCAGCGATAGAGCGTTCCCCTACAATGAGCAGTTCTTC
CDR3: CASSDRAFPYNEQFF

size: NA
V: TRBV7-2
J: TRBJ1-5
D: NA
DNA: TGTGCCAGCAGCTTAGCGCCGGGAGGCAATCAGCCCCAGCATTTT
CDR3: CASSLAPGGNQPQHF

size: once
V: TRBV6-4
J: TRBJ1-2
D: NA
DNA: TGTGCCAGCGGGACAACAGCTAACTATGGCTACACCTTC
CDR3: CASGTTANYGYTF

size: NA
V: TRBV10-3
J: TRBJ1-3
D: TRBD1
DNA: TGTGCCATCAGTGAGTACGGACAGGGTGGCGGATCTGGAAACACCATATATTTT
CDR3: CAISEYGQGGGSGNTIYF

size: NA
V: TRBV11-3
J: TRBJ2-2
D: NA
DNA: TGTGCCAGCAGCTTAGATGTGACAACCGGGGAGCTGTTTTTT
CDR3: CASSLDVTTGELFF

size: NA
V: TRBV5-1
J: TRBJ1-4
D: TRBD1
DNA: TGCGCCAGCAGCTTCGGGGACAGGGCTAATGAAAAACTGTTTTTT
CDR3: CASSFGDRANEKLFF

size: few
V: TRBV5-4
J: TRBJ1-1
D: TRBD1
DNA: TGTGCCAGCAGCTGGTGGGAACAGGGGGCCCCGGAAGCTTTCTTT
CDR3: CASSWWEQGAPEAFF

size: once
V: TRBV5-1
J: TRBJ1-1
D: NA
DNA: TGCGCCAGCGACCCAGGGTTTGGGGCAAGTGAAGCTTTCTTT
CDR3: CASDPGFGASEAFF

size: NA
V: TRBV30
J: TRBJ2-7
D: NA
DNA: TGTGCCTGGCAGGGCCCCTACGAGCAGTACTTC
CDR3: CAWQGPYEQYF

size: few
V: TRBV18
J: TRBJ1-3
D: NA
DNA: TGTGCCAGCTCACCAACGGACACTCGAAGCTCTGGAAACACCATATATTTT
CDR3: CASSPTDTRSSGNTIYF

size: NA
V: TRBV19
J: TRBJ1-4
D: TRBD1
DNA: TGTGCCAGTAGTCCTACAGGGGTGGCTGAAAAACTGTTTTTT
CDR3: CASSPTGVAEKLFF

size: NA
V: TRBV7-8
J: TRBJ2-7
D: NA
DNA: TGTGCCAGCAGCCCCTGGGCCCAACGCGAGCAGTACTTC
CDR3: CASSPWAQREQYF

size: NA
V: TRBV6-5
J: TRBJ2-7
D: TRBD2
DNA: TGTGCCAGCAGTTACTCACCGGGGGGGACTACCTACGAGCAGTACTTC
CDR3: CASSYSPGGTTYEQYF

size: once
V: TRBV7-2
J: TRBJ1-1
D: NA
DNA: TGTGCCAGCAGCTTTGGACAGTTCACTGAAGCTTTCTTT
CDR3: CASSFGQFTEAFF

size: NA
V: TRBV7-9
J: TRBJ2-7
D: NA
DNA: TGTGCCAGCAGCTTAGGGCTTAGCGGAACCTACGAGCAGTACTTC
CDR3: CASSLGLSGTYEQYF

size: few
V: TRBV5-1
J: TRBJ1-1
D: NA
DNA: TGCGCCAGCAGCTTGGATCCCAGGGAGGACACTGAAGCTTTCTTT
CDR3: CASSLDPREDTEAFF

size: NA
V: TRBV30
J: TRBJ2-7
D: TRBD2
DNA: TGTGCCTGGAGTGTACCGACTAGCGGGAAGGACGACGAGCAGTACTTC
CDR3: CAWSVPTSGKDDEQYF

size: NA
V: TRBV11-2
J: TRBJ2-7
D: NA
DNA: TGTGCCAGCAGCTTAGATCACACAGGCTACTCCTACGAGCAGTACTTC
CDR3: CASSLDHTGYSYEQYF

size: few
V: TRBV7-8
J: TRBJ1-1
D: NA
DNA: TGTGCCAGCAGCCTACAACAGGGTTATACTGAAGCTTTCTTT
CDR3: CASSLQQGYTEAFF

size: NA
V: TRBV5-1
J: TRBJ1-2
D: NA
DNA: TGCGCCAGCAGCTACGGACAAACCGATAACTATGGCTACACCTTC
CDR3: CASSYGQTDNYGYTF

size: NA
V: TRBV6-5
J: TRBJ1-2
D: TRBD1
DNA: TGTGCCAGCAGTTACTCGAACAGGGGGGGCTATGGCTACACCTTC
CDR3: CASSYSNRGGYGYTF

size: NA
V: TRBV5-4
J: TRBJ2-1
D: TRBD2
DNA: TGTGCCAGCAGCTTGGCTCCCGGGGGGGCAAATGAGCAGTTCTTC
CDR3: CASSLAPGGANEQFF

size: NA
V: TRBV10-3
J: TRBJ2-7
D: TRBD2
DNA: TGTGCCATTGGACTAGCGGGGGGGGCCTCCTACGAGCAGTACTTC
CDR3: CAIGLAGGASYEQYF

size: once
V: TRBV7-9
J: TRBJ2-2
D: NA
DNA: TGTGCCAGCAGTTCTAGCGCGAACACCGGGGAGCTGTTTTTT
CDR3: CASSSSANTGELFF

size: NA
V: TRBV5-1
J: TRBJ2-3
D: TRBD2
DNA: TGCGCCAGCAGCTCGGGACTAGCGGGAACAGATACGCAGTATTTT
CDR3: CASSSGLAGTDTQYF

size: NA
V: TRBV5-1
J: TRBJ1-2
D: TRBD1
DNA: TGCGCCAGCAGCACGTTCCGGGACAGGGATGGGTATGGCTACACCTTC
CDR3: CASSTFRDRDGYGYTF

size: NA
V: TRBV6-5
J: TRBJ2-7
D: TRBD1
DNA: TGTGCCAGCAGTTACTCAAGGACAGGGTACGAGCAGTACTTC
CDR3: CASSYSRTGYEQYF

size: NA
V: TRBV9
J: TRBJ2-2
D: TRBD2
DNA: TGTGCCAGCAGCGCTTCCCTCGGACTAGCGGGAGATGGGACCGGGGAGCTGTTTTTT
CDR3: CASSASLGLAGDGTGELFF

size: NA
V: TRBV7-8
J: TRBJ1-2
D: NA
DNA: TGTGCCAGCAGAGAAGGGGGTTCTCGTAGGAACACCTTC
CDR3: CASREGGSRRNTF

size: NA
V: TRBV7-8
J: TRBJ1-6
D: TRBD1
DNA: TGTGCCAGCAGCCCCCAGACAGGGGATAATTCACCCCTCCACTTT
CDR3: CASSPQTGDNSPLHF

size: NA
V: TRBV6-5
J: TRBJ2-5
D: TRBD2
DNA: TGTGCCAGCAGCCCTTCGGGTAGCGGGAGGGAGACCCAGTACTTC
CDR3: CASSPSGSGRETQYF

size: NA
V: TRBV6-5
J: TRBJ2-7
D: TRBD2
DNA: TGTGCCAGCAGTTACTCTAGCGGGAGGATCTACGAGCAGTACTTC
CDR3: CASSYSSGRIYEQYF

size: NA
V: TRBV28
J: TRBJ1-1
D: TRBD1
DNA: TGTGCCAGCATTAGGGGGGGGACAGGGGGCGAATTAACTGAAGCTTTCTTT
CDR3: CASIRGGTGGELTEAFF

size: NA
V: TRBV7-8
J: TRBJ2-3
D: NA
DNA: TGTGCCAGCAGCTTAGAGGGGACTAGCACAGATACGCAGTATTTT
CDR3: CASSLEGTSTDTQYF

size: NA
V: TRBV19
J: TRBJ1-1
D: TRBD1
DNA: TGTGCCAGTAGTATACTTTTGGGGACAGGGAACACTGAAGCTTTCTTT
CDR3: CASSILLGTGNTEAFF

size: NA
V: TRBV5-1
J: TRBJ2-7
D: NA
DNA: TGCGCCAGCAGCTTGTTAACGGGGAGCTCCTACGAGCAGTACTTC
CDR3: CASSLLTGSSYEQYF

size: few
V: TRBV5-5
J: TRBJ2-3
D: NA
DNA: TGTGCCAGCAGCTTACAGGCTAGCACAGATACGCAGTATTTT
CDR3: CASSLQASTDTQYF

size: NA
V: TRBV14
J: TRBJ2-1
D: NA
DNA: TGTGCCAGCAGCCAAGCCAGGCGGGACGTCTTCTTC
CDR3: CASSQARRDVFF

size: once
V: TRBV5-6
J: TRBJ2-1
D: TRBD2
DNA: TGTGCCAGCAGTCGACTAGCGGGTTACAATGAGCAGTTCTTC
CDR3: CASSRLAGYNEQFF

size: NA
V: TRBV18
J: TRBJ2-1
D: TRBD2
DNA: TGTGCCAGCTCGCTAGCGGTGCAAAGCGAGCAGTTCTTC
CDR3: CASSLAVQSEQFF

size: NA
V: TRBV7-3
J: TRBJ2-1
D: NA
DNA: TGTGCCAGCAGCCGGACAGACTCCTCCTACAATGAGCAGTTCTTC
CDR3: CASSRTDSSYNEQFF

size: NA
V: TRBV5-4
J: TRBJ2-7
D: TRBD1
DNA: TGTGCCAGCAGCTCCCCTTCAAAGACAGGGGCCTACGAGCAGTACTTC
CDR3: CASSSPSKTGAYEQYF

size: NA
V: TRBV18
J: TRBJ1-1
D: NA
DNA: TGTGCCAGCTCACCACCCGTCCGCGCTCGGAACACTGAAGCTTTCTTT
CDR3: CASSPPVRARNTEAFF